A single sample gave rise to the 23 T cell receptor beta chains below, sequenced in a study of OX40 agonist ivuxolimab in advanced cancers. Using immunoSEQ multiplex PCR, the repertoire was profiled, and TCRdb retains in-frame clones only, with some absent. The sample lists under 25,000 clones, 86% occurring once. The sequencing here drew on CD4+ or CD8+ T cells sorted from blood, taken in a trial of the OX40 agonist ivuxolimab. These receptors all come from an adult with an advanced solid tumor such as melanoma, head and neck, liver or kidney cancer.

J is TRBJ1-1 and V is TRBV10-3; D remains unclear. The CDR3 loop spans 15 amino acids. The germline CDR1 and CDR2 sequences are ENHRY and SYGVKD. V gave up 4 bases and J gave up 1 base, with 13 bases separating them. CDR3 in amino acids: CAISVGRAPNTEAFF. The CDR3 DNA follows: TGTGCCATCAGTGTGGGAAGGGCTCCGAACACTGAAGCTTTCTTT.

This clone was seen once. The V and J genes are TRBV27 and TRBJ2-7; D gene uncertain. CDR3 length equals 13 residues. V gave up 0 bases and J gave up 2 bases, with 5 bases separating them. Germline lookup yields CDR1 MNHEY and CDR2 SMNVEV (reference sequence). In nucleotides, the CDR3 is TGTGCCAGCAGTTTATCGTTGACCTACGAGCAGTACTTC. Encoded protein: CASSLSLTYEQYF.

The rearrangement joins TRBV7-8 to TRBJ2-3, with D perhaps matching TRBD1 or TRBD2 (6 bases each). This CDR3 is built from 16 residues. The germline CDR1 and CDR2 sequences are SGHVS and FQNEAQ. V lost 4 bases and J 4 bases, leaving 18 bases between the germline ends. CDR3 DNA: TGTGCCAGCAGCTACGTCGCGAGGAGGGGGGCAGATACGCAGTATTTT. Translated, it gives CASSYVARRGADTQYF.

The V call is TRBV2, the J call TRBJ1-5, with D perhaps TRBD1 (6 bases). The ends were cut back, 9 bases at V and 4 bases at J, with 13 bases in the middle. This CDR3 has 13 amino acids. The germline V gene encodes CDR1 SNHLY and CDR2 FYNNEI. CDR3 nucleotide sequence: TGTGCCAGAGGGGACACCAGAAATCAGCCCCAGCATTTT. This gives the protein CARGDTRNQPQHF.

The genes are TRBV6-6 and TRBJ1-1; D is undetermined. Germline V gene data show CDR1 as MNHNY and CDR2 as SVGAGI (reference sequence). The CDR3 runs 13 residues. V lost 5 bases, J lost 7 bases, and 14 bases lay in between. The chain's CDR3 is CASSPHPPFEAFF. In DNA, the CDR3 is TGTGCCAGCAGTCCACACCCACCCTTTGAAGCTTTCTTT.

This clone has just a few counts. The chain combines TRBV19 with TRBJ1-6; no reliable D call. The CDR3 runs 12 residues. Trimming cost V 6 bases and J 7 bases, with 7 bases left between them. Germline CDR1 LNHDA, CDR2 SQIVND (reference sequence). CDR3 loop: CASSLGNSPLHF. The CDR3 coding sequence is TGTGCCAGTAGCCTTGGGAATTCACCCCTCCACTTT.

The V gene is TRBV4-1, the J gene TRBJ2-2; 11 bases are a match to TRBD1. Looked up from germline, CDR1 is MGHRA and CDR2 is YSYEKL. This CDR3 is 15 amino acids long. The trim removed 3 bases at V and 7 bases at J, leaving 4 bases unmatched. CDR3 coding DNA: TGCGCCAGCAGCCAGGGACAGGGGGTCCTCGGGGAGCTGTTTTTT. It yields the protein CASSQGQGVLGELFF.

The rearrangement joins TRBV28 to TRBJ1-2, with D perhaps matching TRBD1 (5 bases). This CDR3 contains 13 residues. V lost 6 bases, J lost 4 bases, and 12 bases lay in between. CDR1 and CDR2 (germline): MDHEN, SYDVKM. The CDR3 here is CASSEGPTYGYTF. The CDR3 DNA is TGTGCCAGCAGCGAGGGGCCCACCTATGGCTACACCTTC.

V usage is TRBV10-3 and J usage is TRBJ2-1, with TRBD1 identical over 9 bases. The CDR3 runs 12 residues. CDR1 is ENHRY, CDR2 SYGVKD, per germline. Trimming took 3 bases from V and 14 from J; bases not matched to a gene: 5. DNA for the CDR3: TGTGCCATCAGTGACCGACAGGGGGGGGAGTTCTTC. It is translated as CAISDRQGGEFF.

The V call is TRBV28, the J call TRBJ1-2; no firm D call. The CDR3 runs 14 residues. V was clipped by 6 bases and J by 5 bases, with 16 bases between them. Germline CDR1 reads MDHEN; CDR2 reads SYDVKM. DNA of the CDR3: TGTGCCAGCAGGCTTGGACGGAGGATATATGGCTACACCTTC. Its translation: CASRLGRRIYGYTF.

This clone was observed once. V and J are TRBV12-5 and TRBJ1-5; D is perhaps TRBD1 (6 bases). Trimming removed 2 bases from V and 2 bases from J, with 16 bases in between. Germline V CDR1 and CDR2: LGHNT, FRNRAP. The CDR3 runs 17 residues. In nucleotides, the CDR3 is TGTGCTAGTGGTTTGCGGGGGACACCTTGGGGCAATCAGCCCCAGCATTTT. Protein sequence: CASGLRGTPWGNQPQHF.

The V call is TRBV11-2, the J call TRBJ2-1; possible D gene TRBD1, 6 bases. With 2 bases removed from V and 2 bases from J, the gap between germline ends came to 10 bases. Germline V gives CDR1 SGHAT, CDR2 FQNNGV. The CDR3 has 15 residues. CDR3 bases: TGTGCCAGCAGCTTAAACTACAGGGCCTACAATGAGCAGTTCTTC. Protein sequence: CASSLNYRAYNEQFF.

V and J are TRBV5-5 and TRBJ2-7; D gene unclear. The CDR3 is 14 amino acids. Deletions cut 2 bases from V and 3 bases from J, with 12 bases between. CDR1 and CDR2 from the germline V gene are SGHKS and YYEKEE (reference sequence). CDR3 loop: CASSFHPGRYEQYF. As DNA, the CDR3 is TGTGCCAGCAGCTTTCATCCGGGCCGCTACGAGCAGTACTTC.

The V call is TRBV7-8, the J call TRBJ2-7, with D uncertain. Germline CDR1 is SGHVS and CDR2 is FQNEAQ. This CDR3 region has 14 residues. V was clipped by 5 bases and J by 2 bases, with 13 bases between them. The CDR3 spells CASSLRTGPYEQYF. The CDR3 nucleotides are TGTGCCAGCAGCCTAAGGACGGGTCCCTACGAGCAGTACTTC.

The chain recombines TRBV11-3 with TRBJ1-1; D may be TRBD1 (6 bases). CDR1 is SGHNT, CDR2 YENEEA, per germline. Trimming pared 5 bases from V and 4 bases from J, leaving 17 bases between. The CDR3 contains 15 residues. As DNA, the CDR3 is TGTGCCAGCAGCCCGAGAGGGGGACGGGGCACTGAAGCTTTCTTT. Its protein is CASSPRGGRGTEAFF.

This chain joins TRBV6-4 and TRBJ2-3, with D possibly TRBD1 on 6 matching bases. Germline V lookup: CDR1 MRHNA, CDR2 SNTAGT. The CDR3 is 15 amino acids. V was cut by 0 bases and J by 0 bases, with 7 bases left in between. For the CDR3, the DNA is TGTGCCAGCAGTGACTCAACAGGGAGCACAGATACGCAGTATTTT. This translates into CASSDSTGSTDTQYF.

Concerning this clone itself: Relative to the germline gene, one junction end is altered; a read error may explain this. V usage is TRBV27 and J usage is TRBJ1-2; tentative D call: TRBD1 (5 bases). The CDR3 contains 12 residues. Germline V gives CDR1 MNHEY, CDR2 SMNVEV (reference sequence). DNA of the CDR3: TGTGCCAGCAGGGGGCACCCCGGGACCGAGAAGTTC. Protein sequence: CASRGHPGTEKF.

The chain combines TRBV27 with TRBJ1-1; 9 bases map to TRBD1. With 4 bases clipped from V and 3 bases from J, the junction kept 3 bases outside the gene matches. The CDR3 runs to 14 residues. Germline values: CDR1 MNHEY, CDR2 SMNVEV (reference sequence). The CDR3 is CASSWTGADTEAFF. In nucleotides, the CDR3 is TGTGCCAGCAGTTGGACAGGGGCCGACACTGAAGCTTTCTTT.

The chain uses TRBV27 and TRBJ2-1, with unresolved D. Per germline, CDR1 MNHEY and CDR2 SMNVEV (reference sequence). V was pared by 3 bases and J by 5 bases, with 8 bases between. CDR3 length equals 13 residues. The chain's CDR3 is CASSLGRNNEQFF. DNA for the CDR3: TGTGCCAGCAGTTTGGGCCGGAACAATGAGCAGTTCTTC.

For the CDR3, the DNA is TGTGCCATCAGCCGATCAGGGGACGCAAGCACAGATACGCAGTATTTT. Residues: CAISRSGDASTDTQYF. V usage is TRBV10-3 and J usage is TRBJ2-3; D is perhaps TRBD1 (6 bases). Trimming left V 6 bases short and J 0 bases short, with 16 bases between. The CDR3 sequence is 16 residues long. CDR1 and CDR2 from the germline V gene are ENHRY and SYGVKD.

DNA for the CDR3: TGTGCCAGTAGTATAGGACTGATCACCTACGAGCAGTACTTC. Its translation: CASSIGLITYEQYF. The rearrangement links TRBV19 to TRBJ2-7; D ambiguous. The length of the CDR3 is 14 residues. The V end was cut by 1 base, the J end by 2 bases, with 9 bases between. Germline V CDR1 and CDR2: LNHDA, SQIVND (reference sequence).

The rearrangement joins TRBV5-6 to TRBJ2-1; 14 bases line up with TRBD2. From germline, CDR1 is SGHDT and CDR2 YYEEEE. V trimming: 2 bases; J trimming: 2 bases; junction bases outside the gene matches: 6. The CDR3 runs to 18 residues. The CDR3 region is CASSLPWTSGGPYNEQFF. The DNA of the CDR3 is TGTGCCAGCAGCTTACCCTGGACTAGCGGGGGGCCCTACAATGAGCAGTTCTTC.

The genes are TRBV7-2 and TRBJ2-1, with 9 bases identical to TRBD1. Germline CDR1 and CDR2: SGHTA and FQGNSA. J was trimmed by 8 bases and V by 1 base; bases with no gene match: 6. CDR3 length equals 15 residues. The CDR3: CASSLVGQGFDEQFF. In DNA, the CDR3 is TGTGCCAGCAGCTTAGTGGGACAGGGTTTCGATGAGCAGTTCTTC.